The rows below give T cell receptor beta chains drawn from one sample of a study of shared clonotypes between healthy human individuals. The table came from immunoSEQ multiplex PCR; TCRdb's copy has only in-frame clones and leaves some out. The data contain about 110,000 clones, roughly 70% of them singletons. What was sequenced was memory CD8+ T cells sorted from blood. These receptor sequences come from a woman aged 25-40 years in good health. The CDR3 runs from the conserved cysteine through the conserved F or W. A D gene is named only where the DNA matches it firmly. The listing skips clone size in some rows; elsewhere it reads once, few, many or a size class.

j_call v_call clone_size d_call cdr3_aa cdr3_nt
TRBJ2-7 TRBV28 - - CASSPFPTGVRSLTYEQYF TGTGCCAGCAGTCCTTTCCCTACGGGAGTCAGAAGTCTTACCTACGAGCAGTACTTC
TRBJ2-5 TRBV5-1 - - CASSLETALQETQYF TGCGCCAGCAGCTTGGAGACTGCGCTTCAAGAGACCCAGTACTTC
TRBJ1-1 TRBV6-5 - - CASTPLNPNTEAFF TGTGCCAGCACCCCCCTAAACCCGAACACTGAAGCTTTCTTT
TRBJ2-7 TRBV5-6 - - CASSFGNSYEQYF TGTGCCAGCAGCTTTGGGAACTCCTACGAGCAGTACTTC
TRBJ2-7 TRBV7-9 - - CASSSEPSLERTSYEQYF TGTGCCAGCAGCTCCGAACCCTCCCTGGAGCGCACCTCCTACGAGCAGTACTTC
TRBJ2-1 TRBV19 - TRBD2 CASTSLGEGVNEQFF TGTGCCAGTACTTCGTTGGGGGAGGGCGTCAATGAGCAGTTCTTC
TRBJ2-6 TRBV13 - - CASSLESESSGANVLTF TGTGCCAGCAGCTTAGAGTCGGAGAGCTCTGGGGCCAACGTCCTGACTTTC
TRBJ1-5 TRBV19 - - CASSDLMRGGTTQPQHF TGTGCCAGTAGTGACCTAATGCGGGGGGGGACGACTCAGCCCCAGCATTTT
TRBJ1-5 TRBV6-5 many - CASSLQGGQPQHF TGTGCCAGCAGTTTGCAGGGAGGACAGCCCCAGCATTTT
TRBJ2-7 TRBV28 once TRBD2 CASKTSGRPYEQYF TGTGCCAGCAAAACTAGCGGGAGGCCGTACGAGCAGTACTTC
TRBJ1-1 TRBV9 - - CASSVSGMNTEAFF TGTGCCAGCAGCGTAAGTGGGATGAACACTGAAGCTTTCTTT
TRBJ2-1 TRBV5-4 - - CASSTSTNPGEQFF TGTGCCAGCAGCACTTCGACTAACCCAGGAGAGCAGTTCTTC
TRBJ2-4 TRBV27 - - CASSFSRVTDIQYF TGTGCCAGCAGTTTCTCCAGGGTCACGGACATTCAGTACTTC
TRBJ1-5 TRBV19 - TRBD1 CASSAYVEGQGFQPQHF TGTGCCAGTAGTGCCTACGTTGAGGGACAGGGGTTTCAGCCCCAGCATTTT
TRBJ2-1 TRBV30 - - CAWSRSSNEQFF TGTGCCTGGAGTCGTAGTAGCAATGAGCAGTTCTTC
TRBJ1-5 TRBV30 - - CAWSARGYSNQPQHF TGTGCCTGGAGTGCACGGGGGTACAGCAATCAGCCCCAGCATTTT
TRBJ1-1 TRBV5-8 - - CASSLEDRNTEAFF TGTGCCAGCAGCTTGGAGGACAGGAACACTGAAGCTTTCTTT